This TCR beta chain originates from a study of blood T cell repertoires in COVID-19. Overall study context: Sites in the United States, Italy and Spain provided acute and convalescent COVID-19 samples.

Assay: immunoSEQ multiplex PCR; the TCRdb copy retains only in-frame clones and omits some. The sample has approximately 160,000 clones; 84% are singletons. Input material: peripheral blood. The source of this sequence is a woman between 50 and 59 years old in a cohort sampled during active or convalescent COVID-19.

CDR3 nucleotide sequence: TGTGCCAGCGACAGGGCGGGGGGGTCCTACAATGAGCAGTTCTTC. The encoded protein is CASDRAGGSYNEQFF. The chain employs TRBV11-2 and TRBJ2-1; 9 nucleotides match TRBD2. Germline loops: CDR1 SGHAT, CDR2 FQNNGV. The CDR3 covers 15 residues. The V and J ends lost 8 bases and 1 base, in that order; junction bases with no gene match: 6.